The clone carrying this T cell receptor (beta chain) occurred many times. The target antigen is unknown. Peripheral blood was drawn, about 9.1 milliliters per donor. Per individual sample, total RNA of at least 5 micrograms was extracted. Germline-derived CDR1 and CDR2 are SNHLY and FYNNEI. CDR3 length equals 11 residues. Deletions cut 6 bases from V and 2 bases from J, with 3 bases between. It was with a sample-barcoded 5' primer and a J-beta primer mix that a second PCR of roughly 6 to 11 cycles was run. TCRdb re-called the 5' RACE reads through MiXCR, storing one row per CDR3 protein. This sample has around 670,000 distinct CDR3 sequences; roughly 30% occur once, and the top ten carry less than 20%. The sample originates from a study of blood T cells in healthy people across ages. The study, taken as a whole, reports: The long-lived group displayed more naive CD4+ cells, plus higher diversity, than the aged donors did.

The TCR originated in a woman of 80 years or more in good health. The specimen sequenced was blood. The rearrangement links TRBV2 to TRBJ2-3, with no clear D. The CDR3 DNA reads as TGTGCCAGCAGGTACACAGATACGCAGTATTTT. Protein: CASRYTDTQYF.